This entry lists 25 T cell receptor beta chains sequenced from one sample in a study of blood T cell repertoires in COVID-19. Method: immunoSEQ multiplex PCR; TCRdb's copy keeps in-frame clones and lacks some. Counted here are a few hundred thousand clones, 85% to 90% occurring once; the ten biggest clones make up 1.5% to 2%. The sequenced sample consisted of PBMCs or T cells enriched from blood (not recorded which). All receptors derive from a woman aged 25 to 39 who had recovered from COVID-19.

V usage is TRBV9 and J usage is TRBJ1-2; D is undetermined. Trimming took 2 bases from V and 0 from J, leaving 5 bases between them. This CDR3 contains 13 residues. Per the germline V gene, CDR1 is SGDLS and CDR2 is YYNGEE. Here the CDR3 reads CASSVQTNYGYTF. CDR3 sequence (DNA): TGTGCCAGCAGCGTCCAAACTAACTATGGCTACACCTTC.

The V and J genes are TRBV11-2 and TRBJ2-7; 9 bases map to TRBD2. Germline V gene lookup returns CDR1 SGHAT and CDR2 FQNNGV. The CDR3 contains 15 residues. V lost 5 bases and J lost 0; bases outside the gene matches: 5. CDR3 sequence reads: CASSPGLALSYEQYF. In DNA form, the CDR3 reads TGTGCCAGCAGCCCCGGACTAGCGCTCTCCTACGAGCAGTACTTC.

The chain links TRBV4-1 to TRBJ1-2; 7 bases are a match to TRBD1. Trimming at V came to 5 bases and at J to 4 bases, leaving 4 bases not matched to a gene. The CDR3 covers 13 residues. Germline CDR1 reads MGHRA; CDR2 reads YSYEKL. The CDR3 nucleotides are TGCGCCAGCAGCTCGGGACAGCCCTATGGCTACACCTTC. It translates to CASSSGQPYGYTF.

The gene calls are TRBV2 and TRBJ1-5; D possibly corresponds to TRBD1 (5 bases). Looked up from germline, CDR1 is SNHLY and CDR2 is FYNNEI. This CDR3 spans 17 amino acids. Trimming took off 4 bases at V and 0 bases at J, with 16 bases between the two ends. The CDR3 loop is CASSGLGARNSNQPQHF. CDR3 nucleotide sequence: TGTGCCAGCAGTGGGTTAGGGGCTCGAAATAGCAATCAGCCCCAGCATTTT.

This chain connects TRBV5-1 to TRBJ2-4, with TRBD2 identical over 8 bases. This CDR3 has 16 residues. V lost 1 base, J lost 2 bases, and 5 bases stayed unmatched. Per germline, CDR1 SGHRS and CDR2 YFSETQ. In DNA form, the CDR3 reads TGCGCCAGCAGCTTGAGTAGCGGGGTTACCAAAAACATTCAGTACTTC. Its translation is CASSLSSGVTKNIQYF.

The J gene is TRBJ1-2, the V gene TRBV6-1, with D possibly matching TRBD1 (6 bases). With 1 base removed from V and 13 bases from J, the gap between germline ends came to 13 bases. The CDR3 has 12 residues. The germline V gene encodes CDR1 MNHNS and CDR2 SASEGT. The CDR3 DNA sequence: TGTGCCAGCAGTGAAGTCGGGGGGCTTCGCACCTTC. Its protein is CASSEVGGLRTF.

The chain couples TRBV5-6 to TRBJ2-6; unclear D gene. CDR1 and CDR2 from the germline V gene are SGHDT and YYEEEE. The length of the CDR3 is 14 residues. Deletions cut 3 bases from V and 3 bases from J, with 7 bases between. CDR3 sequence (DNA): TGTGCCAGCAGCTCCATCGGTGGGGCCAACGTCCTGACTTTC. Amino acids: CASSSIGGANVLTF.

The chain uses TRBV6-4 and TRBJ2-3, with a possible D match to TRBD2 (5 bases). The V gene lost 6 bases and the J gene lost 3 bases, with 13 bases spanning the gap. CDR1 and CDR2 (germline): MRHNA, SNTAGT. The CDR3 is 14 amino acids. The CDR3 DNA sequence: TGTGCCAGCAGACCCACGGACTTGACAGATACGCAGTATTTT. As protein: CASRPTDLTDTQYF.

V gene TRBV27 combines with J gene TRBJ2-1, with 7 bases fitting TRBD2. The CDR3 has 14 amino acids. Germline V gene sequence: CDR1 MNHEY, CDR2 SMNVEV (reference sequence). Trimming took 4 bases from V and 4 from J; bases not matched to a gene: 4. This chain's CDR3 is CASSSSGVYNEQFF. CDR3 coding DNA: TGTGCCAGCAGTTCGAGCGGGGTGTACAATGAGCAGTTCTTC.

The gene calls are TRBV5-1 and TRBJ2-1; D uncertain. The germline V and J ends were trimmed by 0 bases and 2 bases, with 3 bases remaining between them. The CDR3 length is 13 residues. Germline CDR1 SGHRS, CDR2 YFSETQ. Here the CDR3 reads CASSLATYNEQFF. In DNA form, the CDR3 reads TGCGCCAGCAGCTTGGCTACCTACAATGAGCAGTTCTTC.

The genes are TRBV18 and TRBJ2-5; 7 positions match TRBD2. Looked up from germline, CDR1 is KGHSH and CDR2 is LQKENI. V dropped 3 bases and J dropped 5; count of bases not matched to a gene: 9. The CDR3 loop spans 15 amino acids. The CDR3 loop reads CASSPMAIGGETQYF. The CDR3 DNA reads TGTGCCAGCTCACCGATGGCAATCGGGGGGGAGACCCAGTACTTC.

The chain couples TRBV5-1 to TRBJ2-7, with D tentatively TRBD2 (6 bases). Trimming left V 1 base short and J 0 bases short, with 11 bases between. Germline values: CDR1 SGHRS, CDR2 YFSETQ. This CDR3 is 15 amino acids long. The CDR3 here is CASSLSAGISYEQYF. The DNA of the CDR3 is TGCGCCAGCAGCTTGTCCGCGGGGATCTCCTACGAGCAGTACTTC. The full variable domain, rest sourced from reference TRBV5-1 and TRBJ2-7, is KAGVTQTPRYLIKTRGQQVTLSCSPISGHRSVSWYQQTPGQGLQFLFEYFSETQRNKGNFPGRFSGRQFSNSRSEMNVSTLELGDSALYLCASSLSAGISYEQYFGPGTRLTVT.

The gene calls are TRBV30 and TRBJ2-7; no reliable D call. The V end lost 2 bases, the J end lost 6 bases, and 14 bases lay between the germline ends. The germline CDR1 and CDR2 sequences are GTSNPN and SVGIG (reference sequence). The CDR3 is made up of 13 amino acids. The CDR3 reads CAWSQRFNLEQYF. CDR3 nucleotides: TGTGCCTGGAGTCAACGGTTTAACCTCGAGCAGTACTTC.

As concerns this clone: Within the sample, other DNA sequences also encode this same CDR3. The chain employs TRBV9 and TRBJ1-3, with D unresolved. Trimming removed 0 bases from V and 4 bases from J, with 5 bases in between. The CDR3 consists of 13 residues. Germline V gives CDR1 SGDLS, CDR2 YYNGEE. The CDR3 here is CASSVGPGNTIYF. CDR3 bases: TGTGCCAGCAGCGTAGGGCCCGGAAACACCATATATTTT.

This clone was seen only once. The chain recombines TRBV27 with TRBJ2-1, with 9 positions matching TRBD1. CDR1 MNHEY and CDR2 SMNVEV come from the germline V gene (reference sequence). The CDR3 runs to 13 residues. Trimming cost V 7 bases and J 9 bases; bases outside gene matches: 7. The CDR3 bases are TGTGCCAGCACTACACAGGGGGCCATTGAGCAGTTCTTC. Protein: CASTTQGAIEQFF.

The chain carries TRBV7-9 and TRBJ2-1; 7 positions match TRBD2. Germline V CDR1 and CDR2: SEHNR, FQNEAQ (reference sequence). The CDR3 is 17 residues long. V gave up 0 bases and J gave up 3 bases; unmatched junction bases: 8. In DNA, the CDR3 is TGTGCCAGCAGCTTAGCGCGCGGGGGTACAAGCTACAATGAGCAGTTCTTC. Amino acid sequence: CASSLARGGTSYNEQFF.

The gene calls are TRBV6-5 and TRBJ2-1; D might be TRBD1 (5 bases). The V gene's germline CDR1 is MNHEY and CDR2 SVGAGI. The CDR3 has 14 amino acids. Trimming stripped 5 bases from V and 6 bases from J, with 14 bases between. The CDR3 region is CASSTYTGRNEQFF. The DNA of the CDR3 is TGTGCCAGCAGTACCTATACAGGACGCAATGAGCAGTTCTTC.

The J gene is TRBJ1-2, the V gene TRBV19; a weak D match, TRBD1 (6 bases). Trimming pared 3 bases from V and 4 bases from J, leaving 18 bases between. The CDR3 extends over 16 amino acids. Germline CDR1 and CDR2: LNHDA and SQIVND (reference sequence). The CDR3 here is CASSIAGASGGYGYTF. The CDR3 coding sequence is TGTGCCAGTAGTATTGCGGGGGCGTCCGGGGGCTATGGCTACACCTTC.

The genes are TRBV3-1 (or the pseudogene TRBV3-2) and TRBJ2-5; D is undetermined. V lost 3 bases to trimming and J lost 4 bases, with 9 bases between them. Germline CDR1 LGHDT, CDR2 YNNKEL (reference sequence). The CDR3 sequence is 13 residues long. The chain's CDR3 is CASSHVPRETQYF. The CDR3 nucleotides read TGTGCCAGCAGCCATGTGCCGCGAGAGACCCAGTACTTC.

The V gene is TRBV7-3, the J gene TRBJ2-1; 9 bases are shared with TRBD2. This CDR3 has 16 residues. Trimming cost V 5 bases and J 2 bases; bases outside gene matches: 7. Germline V gives CDR1 SGHTA, CDR2 FQGTGA. CDR3 region: CASSIVAGAPYNEQFF. DNA for the CDR3: TGTGCCAGCAGCATTGTAGCGGGAGCACCCTACAATGAGCAGTTCTTC. Full variable domain (outside the CDR3, taken from reference TRBV7-3 and TRBJ2-1): GAGVSQTPSNKVTEKGKYVELRCDPISGHTALYWYRQSLGQGPEFLIYFQGTGAADDSGLPNDRFFAVRPEGSVSTLKIQRTERGDSAVYLCASSIVAGAPYNEQFFGPGTRLTVL.

J is TRBJ1-1 and V is TRBV5-1; weak D call: TRBD1 (5 bases). The CDR3 is 16 residues long. V was trimmed by 4 bases and J by 10 bases, leaving 26 bases between them. Germline CDR1 reads SGHRS; CDR2 reads YFSETQ. Written as DNA, the CDR3 is TGCGCCAGCAGCCCCACTTTTCTGGACACCAAAGAAGGAGCTTTCTTT. This sequence encodes CASSPTFLDTKEGAFF.

This chain connects TRBV5-4 to TRBJ1-1; perhaps TRBD1 as D (5 bases). Trimming removed 2 bases at V and 5 bases at J, with 13 bases between. The CDR3 consists of 14 residues. Looked up from germline, CDR1 is SGHNT and CDR2 is YYREEE (reference sequence). CDR3 coding DNA: TGTGCCAGCAGCTTCCAGGGTTCGGAGACTGAAGCTTTCTTT. Translating gives CASSFQGSETEAFF. Supplemented by reference TRBV5-4 and TRBJ1-1, the full variable domain reads ETGVTQSPTHLIKTRGQQVTLRCSSQSGHNTVSWYQQALGQGPQFIFQYYREEENGRGNFPPRFSGLQFPNYSSELNVNALELDDSALYLCASSFQGSETEAFFGQGTRLTVV.

This chain links TRBV6-5 with TRBJ1-6; D remains ambiguous. This CDR3 spans 15 amino acids. The germline V gene encodes CDR1 MNHEY and CDR2 SVGAGI. The V end was cut by 4 bases, the J end by 5 bases, with 12 bases between. CDR3 bases: TGTGCCAGCAGTTTGTCCGGGATTCATAATTCACCCCTCCACTTT. This codes for CASSLSGIHNSPLHF.

The CDR3 region has the DNA TGTGCTAGTGGTTTGGACAGGGCTTGGGAGCAGCCCCAGCATTTT. Translation gives CASGLDRAWEQPQHF. V is TRBV12-5 and J is TRBJ1-5; maybe TRBD1 (6 bases). CDR1 LGHNT and CDR2 FRNRAP come from the germline V gene. Between the trimmed V and J ends, which lost 1 base and 7 bases, there was a span of 14 bases. The CDR3 is 15 amino acids.

A single count supports this clone. This chain uses TRBV6-1 with TRBJ2-7, with 9 bases identical to TRBD1. After removal of 6 bases from V and 2 bases from J, the junction contained 11 bases not matched to a gene. The germline gives CDR1 MNHNS, CDR2 SASEGT. The CDR3 covers 16 residues. The CDR3: CASRETPGQGAYEQYF. Written as DNA, the CDR3 is TGTGCCAGCAGGGAAACACCGGGACAGGGCGCCTACGAGCAGTACTTC.